This TCR beta chain was recorded in a study of T cell responses to AZD1222 COVID-19 vaccine. Study-level background: Second-dose recipients at about 4 or about 12 weeks were treated as one pooled group. Notes on the study in general: Just a handful of AZD1222 recipients tested seropositive at baseline. Unmutated regions of variants are reportedly targeted by nearly half of spike-specific TCRs. Donor demographics were predominantly white British with a female majority; clonal diversity may be underestimated.

V trimming: 8 bases; J trimming: 7 bases; junction bases outside the gene matches: 1. Germline CDR1 is MNHEY and CDR2 is SVGAGI. This CDR3 is built from 12 residues. Assay: immunoSEQ multiplex PCR; the TCRdb copy retains only in-frame clones and omits some. The sample lists fewer than 200,000 clones, roughly nine tenths occurring once. As regards this clone: Antigen unknown.

This chain uses TRBV6-5 with TRBJ1-6, with 8 nucleotides matching TRBD1. Sequenced material: peripheral blood, taken on day 0 of AZD1222 vaccination. The sequence was obtained from an adult in good health. CDR3 sequence reads: CASGQGNSPLHF. Written as DNA, the CDR3 is TGTGCCAGCGGACAGGGAAATTCACCCCTCCACTTT.